This T cell receptor (beta chain) was recovered during a study of radiotherapy plus CTLA-4 blockade in lung cancer. This CDR3 has 14 residues. Germline V gives CDR1 MGHDK, CDR2 SYGVNS. V lost 6 bases, J lost 5 bases, and 5 bases stayed unmatched. Using immunoSEQ multiplex PCR, the repertoire was profiled, and TCRdb retains in-frame clones only, with some absent. In the table there are approximately 81,000 clones, over 70% of which are singletons. This sample comprised peripheral blood, obtained from a patient treated with radiotherapy plus ipilimumab. This sequence was found in a human donor with non-small cell lung cancer who had a partial response to radiotherapy plus ipilimumab. Some clones in this sample may be carry-over from other donors' samples. The rearrangement links TRBV25-1 to TRBJ2-1, with 9 nucleotides matching TRBD2. The CDR3: CASRAERGDNEQFF. The CDR3 DNA reads TGTGCCAGCAGGGCGGAGCGGGGGGACAATGAGCAGTTCTTC.